These T cell receptor beta chains were read from a single sample in a study of blood T cells in healthy people across ages. In TCRdb, the 5' RACE reads were re-called with MiXCR into one record per CDR3 protein. The table lists 890,000 or so distinct CDR3 sequences, roughly 60% of them singletons. Material for sequencing was blood. The receptors shown here come from a man aged 25 to 45 in good health. Both conserved end residues are trimmed from each CDR3.

v_gene,j_gene,CDR3aa
TRBV10-3,TRBJ2-3,AISDLAGDIQSDTQY
TRBV10-3,TRBJ1-2,AISPSQGQGANYGYT
TRBV24-1,TRBJ2-4,ATSDTAPKGKNIQY
TRBV5-4,TRBJ2-1,ASSRSLNEQF
TRBV6-2/TRBV6-3,TRBJ2-7,ASSYPPAEFSYEQY
TRBV9,TRBJ2-7,ASSAGTSGNSYEQY
TRBV28,TRBJ2-5,ASSSPDRGHRETQY
TRBV4-2,.,ASSRGRVTETQY
TRBV7-2,TRBJ1-2,ASSLDAGGLPYGYT
TRBV4-2,TRBJ2-5,ASSQDIGWGWGYQETQY
TRBV18,TRBJ1-1,ASTKQGRGDTEAF
TRBV27,TRBJ2-1,ASLTYSSGTYNEQF
TRBV24-1,TRBJ2-1,ATSDLETSSYNEQF
TRBV7-2,TRBJ2-3,ASSPTRDTDTQY
TRBV2,.,AGRTSGGGSYEQY
TRBV21-1,TRBJ2-7,ASSKRRAQY
TRBV29-1,TRBJ2-1,SVVVGGQEF
TRBV5-1,TRBJ2-3,ASSLRSTSGGTDTQY
TRBV29-1,.,SVSTGASNEQY
TRBV7-8,TRBJ2-1,ASSSTTGGLRYEQF
TRBV10-3,TRBJ1-6,AISESPGQGGSPLH
TRBV12-3/TRBV12-4,TRBJ1-5,ASSFAAGDQPQH
TRBV6-1,TRBJ2-1,ASSDLAGGLDEQF
TRBV4-3,TRBJ1-2,ASSQATSLGYGYT
TRBV7-9,TRBJ2-3,AGSYAGTATDTQY
TRBV6-2/TRBV6-3,TRBJ1-1,ASNIRGWTEAF
TRBV15,TRBJ1-5,ATSRDLKGSGQPQH
TRBV20-1,TRBJ2-1,SVGYPLALYNEQF
TRBV5-1,TRBJ2-5,ASSPGDSETQY
TRBV7-9,TRBJ2-7,ASSLATGAYEQY
TRBV6-5,TRBJ1-2,ASSYLTGTGSNYGYT
TRBV9,TRBJ2-5,ASSPRVRGETQY
TRBV28,TRBJ2-5,ASSSGTPETQY
TRBV27,TRBJ1-1,ASSFRTGGTEAF
TRBV7-3,TRBJ2-3,ASSPGLGLQDTQY
TRBV7-2,TRBJ2-6,ASTEVWSGGYSGANVLT
TRBV25-1,TRBJ1-5,ASSLGTGVNQPQH
TRBV6-6,TRBJ2-1,ASRDSSYNEQF
TRBV9,TRBJ2-1,ASSPWGDLGSYNEQF
TRBV7-2,TRBJ1-1,ASSLMQGARTEAF
TRBV24-1,TRBJ2-5,ATSDPKPGNEQY
TRBV7-2,TRBJ2-5,ASGLGDRVETQY
TRBV7-2,TRBJ2-3,ASSFSQVTDTQY
TRBV7-2,TRBJ2-3,ASSQVGPDTQY
TRBV20-1,TRBJ1-1,SAPGGAWDTEAF
TRBV29-1,TRBJ2-7,SVGGQKTYEQY
TRBV20-1,TRBJ2-6,SARVVYSGANVLT
TRBV28,TRBJ2-7,ASRYDRAHEQY
TRBV4-3,TRBJ1-6,ASSQVGDGSPLH
TRBV29-1,TRBJ2-7,SVEVRAGGEQY
TRBV15,TRBJ2-1,ATISGTGSEQF
TRBV5-1,TRBJ2-1,ASSLRGTGDYNEQF
TRBV6-4,TRBJ2-2,ASKQALNTGELF
TRBV11-1,TRBJ1-2,ASSPTGFGGYT